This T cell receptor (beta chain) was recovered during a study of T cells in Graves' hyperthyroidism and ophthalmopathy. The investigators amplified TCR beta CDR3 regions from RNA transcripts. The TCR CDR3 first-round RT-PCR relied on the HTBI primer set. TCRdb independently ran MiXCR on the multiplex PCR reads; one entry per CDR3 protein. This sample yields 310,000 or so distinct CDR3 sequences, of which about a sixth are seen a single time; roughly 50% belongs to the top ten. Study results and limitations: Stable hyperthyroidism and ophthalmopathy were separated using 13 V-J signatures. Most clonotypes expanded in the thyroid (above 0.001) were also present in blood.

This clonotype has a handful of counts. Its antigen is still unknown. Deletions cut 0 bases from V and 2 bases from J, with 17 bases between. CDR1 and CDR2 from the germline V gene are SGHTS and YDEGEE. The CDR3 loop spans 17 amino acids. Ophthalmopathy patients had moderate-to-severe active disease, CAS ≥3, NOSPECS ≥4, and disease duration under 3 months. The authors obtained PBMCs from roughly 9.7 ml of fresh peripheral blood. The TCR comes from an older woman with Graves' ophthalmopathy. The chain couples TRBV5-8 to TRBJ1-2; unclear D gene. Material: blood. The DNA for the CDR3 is TGTGCCAGCAGCTTGGGGGGATATGCCAGAACCAACTATGGCTACACCTTC. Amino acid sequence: CASSLGGYARTNYGYTF.